The rows below give T cell receptor beta chains drawn from one sample of a study of T cells after yellow fever vaccination. TCRdb called the 5' RACE reads again in MiXCR, with one record for every CDR3 protein. The data show almost 600,000 distinct CDR3 sequences, approximately 13% seen once. The specimen was PBMCs, collected on the day of the yellow fever booster vaccination. These TCRs come from a young man who received the YFV17D yellow fever vaccine. The CDR3 runs from the conserved cysteine through the conserved F or W. Each record gives: J gene, clone size, D gene, V gene, CDR3 DNA, CDR3 protein. A D gene is named only where the DNA matches it firmly. The listing skips clone size in some rows; elsewhere it reads once, few, many or a size class.

TRBJ2-1 few TRBD2 TRBV14 TGTGCCAGCAGCCAGTTAGGACTAGCGGACAATGAGCAGTTCTTC CASSQLGLADNEQFF
TRBJ2-7 - - TRBV28 TGTGCCAGCAGTTCCCCCGGGAACACCTACGAGCAGTACTTC CASSSPGNTYEQYF
TRBJ2-1 - - TRBV7-6 TGTGCCAGCAGCTTAGACATGTCGGGGAGCTCCTACAATGAGCAGTTCTTC CASSLDMSGSSYNEQFF
TRBJ2-5 few - TRBV5-1 TGCGCCAGCAGCTGGGGCGACGGCCGGGAGAAAGAGACCCAGTACTTC CASSWGDGREKETQYF
TRBJ2-7 - - TRBV3-1 TGTGCCAGCAGCCTAGGAACCGCTGAGTACTACGAGCAGTACTTC CASSLGTAEYYEQYF
TRBJ2-3 - TRBD2 TRBV12-3/TRBV12-4 TGTGCCAGCAGTTTCTCTAGCGGGAGAATAGATACGCAGTATTTT CASSFSSGRIDTQYF
TRBJ2-7 few TRBD1 TRBV6-1 TGTGCCAGCACCGGGACAGGAGGAGATTCCGAGCAGTACTTC CASTGTGGDSEQYF
TRBJ2-3 many TRBD1 TRBV12-3/TRBV12-4 TGTGCCAGCAGTTTGAAACAGGGGCTCGCCACAGATACGCAGTATTTT CASSLKQGLATDTQYF
TRBJ1-4 few - TRBV7-2 TGTGCCAGCAGCCTTAGCCCAGATGGGGAAAAACTGTTTTTT CASSLSPDGEKLFF
TRBJ2-2 many TRBD1 TRBV12-5 TGTGCTAGTGGGACAGGGATGACCGGGGAGCTGTTTTTT CASGTGMTGELFF
TRBJ2-1 - - TRBV5-1 TGCGCCATCAGCGTGGGGAACAACAATGAGCAGTTCTTC CAISVGNNNEQFF
TRBJ2-7 - - TRBV7-2 TGTGCCAGCAGCTTAGCGGGATCCGGAGGGTTGTACCCCTACGAGCAGTACTTC CASSLAGSGGLYPYEQYF
TRBJ2-1 - - TRBV4-3 TGCGCCAGCAGCCAAGAAGAAATGGGGCTTGGGAATGAGCAGTTCTTC CASSQEEMGLGNEQFF
TRBJ1-1 few TRBD1 TRBV28 TGTGCCAGCAGTGAAACAGGGGTCAGGACTGAAGCTTTCTTT CASSETGVRTEAFF
TRBJ2-5 - TRBD2 TRBV19 TGTGCCAGCCCCCAGGAGGGAGGGGAGACCCAGTACTTC CASPQEGGETQYF
TRBJ1-1 - - TRBV7-3 TGTGCCAGCAGCCTTCAGGGGATAGCTGAAGCTTTCTTT CASSLQGIAEAFF
TRBJ2-1 few TRBD2 TRBV5-1 TGCGCCAGCGGCTCAGGGGAGGGTATAGCGGGAGTACCGAATGAGCAGTTCTTC CASGSGEGIAGVPNEQFF
TRBJ1-5 few TRBD1 TRBV20-1 TGCAGTGCGGGGGACAGGGGGGACCAGCCCCAGCATTTT CSAGDRGDQPQHF
TRBJ2-1 few - TRBV10-3 TGTGCCATCAGTGAACGGATTGAGCAGTTCTTC CAISERIEQFF
TRBJ2-1 - - TRBV28 TGTGCCAGCAGTTTAGGGCGAGGAAAGGGGCAGTTCTTC CASSLGRGKGQFF
TRBJ1-3 - - TRBV10-3 TGTGCCATCAGTGCGGCAGGAAACTCTGGAAACACCATATATTTT CAISAAGNSGNTIYF
TRBJ2-7 few - TRBV12-3/TRBV12-4 TGTGCCAGCTCAATCGGGGACATATACGAGCAGTACTTC CASSIGDIYEQYF
TRBJ2-1 - TRBD2 TRBV7-2 TGTGCCAGCAGCTTAGCACTAGCGGGGGAGCAGTTCTTC CASSLALAGEQFF
TRBJ1-6 - - TRBV6-2/TRBV6-3 TGTGCCAGCACCCTGCGGGGAGGGCCCCTCCACTTT CASTLRGGPLHF